Below are 2 T cell receptor beta chains sequenced from a single sample in a study of shared clonotypes between healthy human individuals. The repertoire was sequenced with immunoSEQ multiplex PCR; TCRdb's copy has only in-frame clones and lacks some. The top ten clones hold 0.37% of a sample with about 2.3 million clones, about nine tenths of them seen once. The source material was naive CD4+ T cells from PBMCs. Subset of the sample: CD45RA+ positively selected. These receptors were taken from a man aged 18 to 29 in good health. Some clones in this sample may be carry-over from other donors' samples.

The rearrangement links TRBV28 to TRBJ2-5; no clear D. The germline CDR1 and CDR2 sequences are MDHEN and SYDVKM. Trimming cost V 7 bases and J 5 bases, with 11 bases left between them. The CDR3 loop spans 12 amino acids. For the CDR3, the DNA is TGTGCCAGCAATGGCGGTAGTGAGACCCAGTACTTC. It encodes CASNGGSETQYF.

The rearrangement uses TRBV6-5 and TRBJ1-1; D gene uncertain. Trimming shortened V by 0 bases and J by 1 base, and 9 bases separated the two germline ends. CDR3 length: 15 amino acids. The germline V gene has CDR1 MNHEY and CDR2 SVGAGI. The CDR3 protein is CASSYSAYSNTEAFF. The CDR3 nucleotides read TGTGCCAGCAGTTACTCGGCTTATTCGAACACTGAAGCTTTCTTT.